This TCR beta chain stems from a study of spatial heterogeneity in lung cancer. The wider study: A T cell module score from matched bulk RNA-seq correlated strongly with TCR transcript counts in tumor regions. Raw reads contained each unique TCR and UMI combination more than ten times on average. General study results and limits: It was found that expanded intratumoral alpha and beta TCR counts tracked tumor mutation counts.

This clonotype was found a few times. The antigen remains unidentified. Because the library targeted alpha chains, this beta chain is an off-target read whose size means little. All TCR cDNA molecules were individually tagged with a unique molecular identifier. TCRdb re-called the 5' RACE reads through MiXCR, storing one row per CDR3 protein. The table lists 9,000 to 13,000 distinct CDR3 sequences, under 9.5% of them singletons, with roughly 22% in the top ten. The ends lost 3 bases at V and 7 bases at J; junction bases unmatched: 6. CDR1 and CDR2 (germline): LGHDT, YNNKEL (reference sequence). The CDR3 runs to 13 residues. Time point described: sample taken at primary tumor resection. TCRs were sequenced from unsorted whole RNA of tumor, nontumor lung or PBMC.

Here the sequenced sample was lung tumor tissue, taken at surgery. The receptor comes from a female donor with early-stage non-small cell lung cancer. The gene calls are TRBV3-1 and TRBJ2-7; 7 bases map to TRBD2. CDR3 in amino acids: CASSQMGGFEQYF. The CDR3 nucleotides read TGTGCCAGCAGCCAGATGGGAGGGTTTGAGCAGTACTTC.